This T cell receptor (beta chain) was identified during a study of read filtering for tumor transcriptome and immune sequencing. Across the whole study: Transcriptome libraries were built from DNase-treated RNA. Per sample, TCR-region reads ranged about 4.05 to 11 million by IR-seq, roughly 80 to 1273 by RNA-seq. Broader study findings: Roughly four fifths of IR-seq clonotypes had one read, totaling around 3.4% of reads; RNA-seq: about 69% and 49%.

This clonotype was counted ten times or more. Its antigen is as yet unknown. The library was built from 400 ng RNA with molecular barcoded adaptors for alpha/delta and beta/gamma chains. Each CDR3 protein is one row after TCRdb ran MiXCR on the reads. The data contain some 41,000 distinct CDR3 sequences, about 13% of them singletons. The CDR3 extends over 16 amino acids. Germline-derived CDR1 and CDR2 are MNHNS and SASEGT. Trimming took 6 bases from V and 3 from J, leaving 20 bases between them. The sequencing input was a population of CD138-negative cells sorted from bone marrow. The chain uses TRBV6-1 and TRBJ1-1; D ambiguous. This TCR derives from a donor at least 40 years old with multiple myeloma. CDR3 DNA sequence: TGTGCCAGCAGGGCCGGGTCCCTTTTAGCGGACACTGAAGCTTTCTTT. It encodes CASRAGSLLADTEAFF.